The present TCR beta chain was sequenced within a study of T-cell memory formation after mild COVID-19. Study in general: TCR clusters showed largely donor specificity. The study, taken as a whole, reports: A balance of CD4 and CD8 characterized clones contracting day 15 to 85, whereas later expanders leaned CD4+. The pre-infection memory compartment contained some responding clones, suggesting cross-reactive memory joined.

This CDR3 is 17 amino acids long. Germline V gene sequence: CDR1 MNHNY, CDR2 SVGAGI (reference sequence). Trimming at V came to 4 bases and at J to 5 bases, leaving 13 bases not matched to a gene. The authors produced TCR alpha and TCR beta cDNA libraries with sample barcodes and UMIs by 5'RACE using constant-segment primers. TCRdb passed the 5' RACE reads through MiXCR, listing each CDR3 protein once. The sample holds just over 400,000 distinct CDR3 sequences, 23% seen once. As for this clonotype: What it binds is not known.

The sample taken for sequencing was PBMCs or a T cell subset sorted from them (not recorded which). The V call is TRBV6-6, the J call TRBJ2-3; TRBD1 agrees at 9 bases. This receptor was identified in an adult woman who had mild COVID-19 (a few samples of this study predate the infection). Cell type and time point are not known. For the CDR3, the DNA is TGTGCCAGCAGTTCCCAAGTCTGGGGACAGGGTGGAGATACGCAGTATTTT. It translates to CASSSQVWGQGGDTQYF.